Listed here is a single T cell receptor (beta chain). The data were taken from a study of blood T cell repertoires in COVID-19. Study-level background: Some COVID-19 samples were acute and others convalescent; all came from the United States, Italy and Spain. PBMCs, B-cell-depleted T cells, or T cells provided the cDNA or gDNA that made up the material.

In the authors' methods: It was from reference gene primer amplification that nucleated cell counts were estimated. This table comes from immunoSEQ multiplex PCR, and its TCRdb copy is limited to in-frame clones, with some not included. D and trimming come from the DNA, and the V and J calls and clone size come from that table. The sample contains approximately 140,000 clones, approximately 84% of which appear only once. The V end lost 2 bases, the J end lost 4 bases, and 11 bases lay between the germline ends. The CDR3 covers 14 residues. Germline values: CDR1 SNHLY, CDR2 FYNNEI. The sequencing input was peripheral blood. The V call is TRBV2, the J call TRBJ1-2; D perhaps matches TRBD1 (6 bases). The origin of this receptor is a human donor in a cohort sampled during active COVID-19. The DNA of the CDR3 is TGTGCCAGCAGTGAAAACAGGGTAACCTATGGCTACACCTTC. Its translation: CASSENRVTYGYTF.